The next 8 T cell receptor beta chains were all read from a single sample in a study of blood T cells in healthy people across ages. A second PCR, run for roughly 7 to 11 cycles, used a sample-barcoded 5' primer plus a J-beta primer mix. TCRdb re-called the 5' RACE reads through MiXCR, storing one row per CDR3 protein. Among 700,000 to 950,000 distinct CDR3 sequences listed, over 45% were seen once. Sequencing used blood. Receptors originate from a man under 40 in good health.

This clonotype has just a few counts. This chain connects TRBV29-1 to TRBJ2-4; D unresolved. V lost 1 base and J 4 bases, leaving 8 bases between the germline ends. This CDR3 has 13 amino acids. The germline CDR1 and CDR2 sequences are SQVTM and ANQGSEA. CDR3 loop: CSVEASEKNIQYF. In DNA form, the CDR3 reads TGCAGCGTTGAAGCCAGCGAAAAAAACATTCAGTACTTC.

This clonotype was recorded a few times. The rearrangement joins TRBV10-3 to TRBJ1-2; 9 bases are shared with TRBD1. The junction had 8 bases not matched to a gene; V was cut back by 3 bases and J by 6 bases. The CDR3 sequence is 15 residues long. Looked up from germline, CDR1 is ENHRY and CDR2 is SYGVKD. Here the CDR3 DNA reads TGTGCCATCAGTGATCGGGACAGGGCGGCCCATGGCTACACCTTC. This gives the protein CAISDRDRAAHGYTF.

J is TRBJ2-6 and V is TRBV6-1; no clear D. Germline CDR1 reads MNHNS; CDR2 reads SASEGT. The CDR3 covers 15 residues. The germline V and J ends were trimmed by 8 bases and 4 bases, with 15 bases remaining between them. CDR3 sequence reads: CASLNFASGANVLTF. The CDR3 coding sequence is TGTGCCAGCCTTAACTTCGCGTCAGGGGCCAACGTCCTGACTTTC.

The gene calls are TRBV12-3 or TRBV12-4 and TRBJ1-4, with a tentative D call TRBD1 (6 bases). CDR3 length equals 16 residues. V lost 6 bases and J 7 bases, leaving 21 bases between the germline ends. The CDR3, as DNA: TGTGCCAGCAGCTCATTCCTGGACAGTGGAGGTGAAAAACTGTTTTTT. Protein: CASSSFLDSGGEKLFF.

This clonotype was seen only a few times. The genes are TRBV7-2 and TRBJ2-3; no clear D gene. CDR1 is SGHTA and CDR2 is FQGNSA in the germline V gene. This CDR3 comprises 14 residues. Trimming left V 10 bases short and J 0 bases short, with 14 bases between. The CDR3 DNA follows: TGTGCCACCTCTCGTGGCACTAGCACAGATACGCAGTATTTT. Protein sequence: CATSRGTSTDTQYF.

This clonotype has a single count. J is TRBJ2-7 and V is TRBV5-6; tentative D call: TRBD2 (6 bases). The germline V and J ends were trimmed by 4 bases and 0 bases, with 14 bases remaining between them. This CDR3 has 15 residues. CDR1 SGHDT and CDR2 YYEEEE come from the germline V gene. This CDR3 is CASSRGLGVSYEQYF. In DNA form, the CDR3 reads TGTGCCAGCAGCAGGGGACTGGGAGTCTCCTACGAGCAGTACTTC. Full variable domain (remainder filled in from reference TRBV5-6 and TRBJ2-7): DAGVTQSPTHLIKTRGQQVTLRCSPKSGHDTVSWYQQALGQGPQFIFQYYEEEERQRGNFPDRFSGHQFPNYSSELNVNALLLGDSALYLCASSRGLGVSYEQYFGPGTRLTVT.

This clonotype showed up just a few times. The chain carries TRBV4-2 and TRBJ2-7, with a weak D call TRBD2 (6 bases). Trimming took 0 bases from V and 1 from J, leaving 13 bases between them. Germline V CDR1 and CDR2: LGHNA, YNFKEQ. CDR3 length: 16 amino acids. The CDR3 bases are TGTGCCAGCAGCCAAGAATTATACGGGGGTTCCTACGAGCAGTACTTC. Residues: CASSQELYGGSYEQYF.

The table lists this clonotype with a count of one. The V call is TRBV7-2, the J call TRBJ2-4, with 7 bases identical to TRBD1. V trimming: 7 bases; J trimming: 0 bases; junction bases outside the gene matches: 9. Germline V CDR1 and CDR2: SGHTA, FQGNSA. The CDR3 is 16 amino acids. CDR3 sequence (DNA): TGTGCCAGCACCGGGACAGACCAGATAGCCAAAAACATTCAGTACTTC. It is translated as CASTGTDQIAKNIQYF.